This T cell receptor (beta chain) comes out of a study of identical twins. TCRdb re-analysed the 5' RACE reads in MiXCR, keeping a single row per CDR3 protein. The sample yields about 890,000 distinct CDR3 sequences, 9% to 15% seen once. The CDR3 runs 15 residues. V lost 0 bases and J lost 7, with 14 bases in between. Germline V CDR1 and CDR2: SGHRS, YFSETQ. About this clonotype: The antigen is unknown.

General observations from the study: Monozygotic twin pairs showed more out-of-frame TCR alpha sharing than models estimated. Diverse VJ usage suggested most zero-insertion clonotypes were not invariant T cells. Surplus twin overlap in beta out-of-frame sequences was less pronounced.

Another study also made use of these data, one on yellow fever vaccine responses in identical twins. From that paper: Twins' T cell vaccine responses reportedly looked partly convergent, partly personalized.

The sequence came from a woman aged 18 to 35 in good health. The sequencing input was PBMCs. The chain couples TRBV5-1 to TRBJ2-1; possible D gene TRBD2, 6 bases. The CDR3 reads CASSLGKGAGNEQFF. The CDR3 DNA reads TGCGCCAGCAGCTTGGGCAAAGGGGCGGGGAATGAGCAGTTCTTC.